This TCR beta chain was found in a study of T cell responses to AZD1222 COVID-19 vaccine. Study-level findings and limits: There were mostly white British donors and more females than males, and clonal diversity was possibly underestimated. Unmutated regions of variants are reportedly targeted by nearly half of spike-specific TCRs.

This clone was seen more than once but under ten times. Its antigen remains unidentified. Generated by immunoSEQ multiplex PCR, the TCRdb table keeps only in-frame clones and is missing some. In the table there are 95,000 to 150,000 clones, roughly 91% of which are singletons. The CDR3 length is 15 residues. Germline V gene lookup returns CDR1 SGHNT and CDR2 YYREEE (reference sequence). The J segment lost 3 bases and the V segment lost 4 bases, leaving 4 bases of the junction unmatched. The TCR sequence derives from an adult in good health. The V and J genes are TRBV5-4 and TRBJ1-2; 12 bases are a match to TRBD1. The material sequenced was peripheral blood, taken on day 0 of AZD1222 vaccination. The CDR3, as DNA: TGTGCCAGCAGCCCGGGACAGGGGGCCGACTATGGCTACACCTTC. Translating it yields CASSPGQGADYGYTF.